A selection of T cell receptor beta chains follows, all from one sample in a study of shared clonotypes between healthy human individuals. Produced via immunoSEQ multiplex PCR; TCRdb's table is partial and in-frame only. The sample includes hundreds of thousands of clones, around 77% of them seen just once. The source material was PBMCs. All receptors derive from a woman in her thirties or forties in good health. Some clones in this sample may be carry-over from other donors' samples. Each CDR3 is given with its conserved first and last residue. The D gene is left open where the match is weak. Only part of the rows carry a size: once, few, many, or a class if the clone is expanded.

clone_size: -; v_call: TRBV27; cdr3_length: 14; j_call: TRBJ1-2; d_call: -; cdr3_nt: TGTGCCAGCAGTTTTTCCGCGACAGGTTATGGCTACACCTTC; cdr3_aa: CASSFSATGYGYTF
clone_size: -; v_call: TRBV7-9; cdr3_length: 14; j_call: TRBJ2-5; d_call: -; cdr3_nt: TGTGCCAGCAGCTATCTGAGCCATCCGCAGACCCAGTACTTC; cdr3_aa: CASSYLSHPQTQYF
clone_size: -; v_call: TRBV11-1; cdr3_length: 12; j_call: TRBJ2-5; d_call: -; cdr3_nt: TGTGCCAGCAGCTGGGGACGGGAGACCCAGTACTTC; cdr3_aa: CASSWGRETQYF
clone_size: few; v_call: TRBV28; cdr3_length: 14; j_call: TRBJ2-7; d_call: -; cdr3_nt: TGTGCCAGCAGTCTACTTCAGGAGTTCTACGAGCAGTACTTC; cdr3_aa: CASSLLQEFYEQYF
clone_size: -; v_call: TRBV7-8; cdr3_length: 17; j_call: TRBJ2-7; d_call: TRBD1; cdr3_nt: TGTGCCAGCAGCTTAGCGCGCCCGGGACAGGGGGCCTACGAGCAGTACTTC; cdr3_aa: CASSLARPGQGAYEQYF
clone_size: once; v_call: TRBV4-2; cdr3_length: 16; j_call: TRBJ2-3; d_call: -; cdr3_nt: TGTGCCAGCAGCCAAGAAAATTTCGGGCGCACAGATACGCAGTATTTT; cdr3_aa: CASSQENFGRTDTQYF
clone_size: few; v_call: TRBV6-5; cdr3_length: 15; j_call: TRBJ2-5; d_call: TRBD2; cdr3_nt: TGTGCCAGCAGTTTGGCGGGAGGCGTTATGGAGACCCAGTACTTC; cdr3_aa: CASSLAGGVMETQYF
clone_size: -; v_call: TRBV30; cdr3_length: 14; j_call: TRBJ1-1; d_call: TRBD1; cdr3_nt: TGTGCCTGGAGTACAACAGGGGGAAGTACTGAAGCTTTCTTT; cdr3_aa: CAWSTTGGSTEAFF
clone_size: -; v_call: TRBV29-1; cdr3_length: 12; j_call: TRBJ2-5; d_call: -; cdr3_nt: TGCAGCGTGCTGGTTGGGGGGGAGACCCAGTACTTC; cdr3_aa: CSVLVGGETQYF
clone_size: -; v_call: TRBV5-1; cdr3_length: 17; j_call: TRBJ2-6; d_call: TRBD1; cdr3_nt: TGCGCCAGCAGCTTAGGCCCGACAGGGTCTGGGGCCAACGTCCTGACTTTC; cdr3_aa: CASSLGPTGSGANVLTF
clone_size: once; v_call: TRBV11-2; cdr3_length: 14; j_call: TRBJ2-7; d_call: -; cdr3_nt: TGTGCCAGCGGCGTAGTCCCTGACGTTGACGAGCAGTACTTC; cdr3_aa: CASGVVPDVDEQYF
clone_size: once; v_call: TRBV6-6; cdr3_length: 13; j_call: TRBJ1-1; d_call: -; cdr3_nt: TGTGCCAGCAGACAAGACCAGAACACTGAAGCTTTCTTT; cdr3_aa: CASRQDQNTEAFF
clone_size: -; v_call: TRBV20-1; cdr3_length: 11; j_call: TRBJ2-5; d_call: -; cdr3_nt: TGCAGTGCTTTGGGGTCCGAGACCCAGTACTTC; cdr3_aa: CSALGSETQYF
clone_size: -; v_call: TRBV4-1; cdr3_length: 21; j_call: TRBJ2-1; d_call: TRBD1; cdr3_nt: TGCGCCAGCAGCCGCCTCATGGCGAGACAGGGGGCGGAGAGCCCCTACAATGAGCAGTTCTTC; cdr3_aa: CASSRLMARQGAESPYNEQFF
clone_size: -; v_call: TRBV4-3; cdr3_length: 15; j_call: TRBJ2-1; d_call: TRBD2; cdr3_nt: TGCGCCAGCAGCCCATCGCCGGGGGGGTATGTTGAGCAGTTCTTC; cdr3_aa: CASSPSPGGYVEQFF
clone_size: -; v_call: TRBV10-2; cdr3_length: 16; j_call: TRBJ2-7; d_call: TRBD2; cdr3_nt: TGCGCCAGCAGTGAGCCTTCGGGACTAGACTCCTACGAGCAGTACTTC; cdr3_aa: CASSEPSGLDSYEQYF
clone_size: -; v_call: TRBV27; cdr3_length: 15; j_call: TRBJ2-7; d_call: TRBD2; cdr3_nt: TGTGCCAGCAGTTTATCGGGACTAGGAGTATCCGAGCAGTACTTC; cdr3_aa: CASSLSGLGVSEQYF
clone_size: -; v_call: TRBV7-9; cdr3_length: 14; j_call: TRBJ2-5; d_call: TRBD1; cdr3_nt: TGTGCCAGCAGTGGGTGGGACAGAGAAGAGACCCAGTACTTC; cdr3_aa: CASSGWDREETQYF
clone_size: -; v_call: TRBV4-2; cdr3_length: 15; j_call: TRBJ1-1; d_call: -; cdr3_nt: TGTGCCAGCAGCCAAGATTCGAACGCGGGGCTAGTCGCTTTCTTT; cdr3_aa: CASSQDSNAGLVAFF
clone_size: -; v_call: TRBV7-9; cdr3_length: 17; j_call: TRBJ2-1; d_call: TRBD1; cdr3_nt: TGTGCCAGCAGTCCAAGTCGAGGGACAGCGTCCTACAATGAGCAGTTCTTC; cdr3_aa: CASSPSRGTASYNEQFF
clone_size: -; v_call: TRBV5-1; cdr3_length: 15; j_call: TRBJ2-1; d_call: TRBD1; cdr3_nt: TGCGCCAGCAGCTTGGATGGGACAGGGGCCCATGAGCAGTTCTTC; cdr3_aa: CASSLDGTGAHEQFF
clone_size: -; v_call: TRBV28; cdr3_length: 11; j_call: TRBJ1-2; d_call: -; cdr3_nt: TGTGCCAGCAGGTGGGATTATGGCTACACCTTC; cdr3_aa: CASRWDYGYTF
clone_size: -; v_call: TRBV10-3; cdr3_length: 15; j_call: TRBJ2-3; d_call: TRBD2; cdr3_nt: TGTGCCACCGATAACCCGGGACTAGGGACAGATACGCAGTATTTT; cdr3_aa: CATDNPGLGTDTQYF
clone_size: -; v_call: TRBV27; cdr3_length: 12; j_call: TRBJ1-2; d_call: TRBD1; cdr3_nt: TGTGCCAGCAGTCGACAGGGACTTGGCTACACCTTC; cdr3_aa: CASSRQGLGYTF
clone_size: -; v_call: TRBV2; cdr3_length: 14; j_call: TRBJ2-7; d_call: TRBD2; cdr3_nt: TGTGCCAGCAGTGACATCAGCGGGAGCAACGAGCAGTACTTC; cdr3_aa: CASSDISGSNEQYF
clone_size: many; v_call: TRBV28; cdr3_length: 16; j_call: TRBJ2-7; d_call: TRBD1; cdr3_nt: TGTGCCAGCAGTTCTGTTTCGGGACAGGGATGGTACGAGCAGTACTTC; cdr3_aa: CASSSVSGQGWYEQYF
clone_size: -; v_call: TRBV11-2; cdr3_length: 15; j_call: TRBJ1-3; d_call: -; cdr3_nt: TGTGCCAGCAGCCTCCCGGGGACGACCGGAAACACCATATATTTT; cdr3_aa: CASSLPGTTGNTIYF
clone_size: -; v_call: TRBV19; cdr3_length: 14; j_call: TRBJ2-7; d_call: TRBD1; cdr3_nt: TGTGCCAGTAGTATGCGCGACAGGGTCAACGAGCAGTACTTC; cdr3_aa: CASSMRDRVNEQYF
clone_size: -; v_call: TRBV5-1; cdr3_length: 14; j_call: TRBJ1-1; d_call: -; cdr3_nt: TGCGCCAGCAGCTTGGAGGTGGGACCCACTGAAGCTTTCTTT; cdr3_aa: CASSLEVGPTEAFF
clone_size: once; v_call: TRBV5-4; cdr3_length: 15; j_call: TRBJ2-7; d_call: -; cdr3_nt: TGTGCCAGCAGCTCGGCCCGAGACAGCTCCTACGAGCAGTACTTC; cdr3_aa: CASSSARDSSYEQYF
clone_size: few; v_call: TRBV10-2; cdr3_length: 13; j_call: TRBJ2-1; d_call: -; cdr3_nt: TGCGCCAGCAGACCAACACTGTACAATGAGCAGTTCTTC; cdr3_aa: CASRPTLYNEQFF
clone_size: -; v_call: TRBV19; cdr3_length: 14; j_call: TRBJ1-4; d_call: -; cdr3_nt: TGTGCCAGACTACGGGACGGAGAAAATGAAAAACTGTTTTTT; cdr3_aa: CARLRDGENEKLFF
clone_size: -; v_call: TRBV5-1; cdr3_length: 17; j_call: TRBJ1-1; d_call: TRBD1; cdr3_nt: TGCGCCAGCAGTCCGGGACAGGGGTTTATCTCGAACACTGAAGCTTTCTTT; cdr3_aa: CASSPGQGFISNTEAFF
clone_size: -; v_call: TRBV25-1; cdr3_length: 16; j_call: TRBJ1-4; d_call: TRBD1; cdr3_nt: TGTGCCAGCAGTGAAGGGGACAGGGGGTATAATGAAAAACTGTTTTTT; cdr3_aa: CASSEGDRGYNEKLFF
clone_size: -; v_call: TRBV18; cdr3_length: 12; j_call: TRBJ1-2; d_call: -; cdr3_nt: TGTGCCAGCTCACCAGAGGGGGACGGCTACACCTTC; cdr3_aa: CASSPEGDGYTF
clone_size: -; v_call: TRBV6-1; cdr3_length: 13; j_call: TRBJ2-1; d_call: TRBD1; cdr3_nt: TGTGCCAGCTCCGGACAGGGTCGTGGTGAGCAGTTCTTC; cdr3_aa: CASSGQGRGEQFF
clone_size: -; v_call: TRBV18; cdr3_length: 15; j_call: TRBJ2-7; d_call: TRBD2; cdr3_nt: TGTGCCAGCTCACCTCCTGGGACTAGAAAGGGCGAGCAGTACTTC; cdr3_aa: CASSPPGTRKGEQYF
clone_size: -; v_call: TRBV2; cdr3_length: 14; j_call: TRBJ1-1; d_call: -; cdr3_nt: TGTGCCAGTCGCAGGGAGGTGGTGAACACTGAAGCTTTCTTT; cdr3_aa: CASRREVVNTEAFF
clone_size: -; v_call: TRBV29-1; cdr3_length: 13; j_call: TRBJ1-2; d_call: -; cdr3_nt: TGCAGCGTTGACGACAGAGCTAACTATGGCTACACCTTC; cdr3_aa: CSVDDRANYGYTF
clone_size: once; v_call: TRBV11-1; cdr3_length: 16; j_call: TRBJ2-7; d_call: TRBD2; cdr3_nt: TGTGCCAGCAGCTCCGACGGGGGACTAGCGTCCCACGAGCAGTACTTC; cdr3_aa: CASSSDGGLASHEQYF
clone_size: -; v_call: TRBV15; cdr3_length: 13; j_call: TRBJ1-2; d_call: -; cdr3_nt: TGTGCCACCAGCAGTGGGGAGCCACGGGGCTACACCTTC; cdr3_aa: CATSSGEPRGYTF